What follows describes a single TCR beta chain. Its antigen is unknown. A universal primer site arose from template switching, and cDNA bore unique molecular identifiers. Each CDR3 protein is one row after TCRdb ran MiXCR on the 5' RACE reads. This sample has 1.5 million to 2 million distinct CDR3 sequences, with under 35% found just once. Trimming took 8 bases from V and 3 from J, leaving 7 bases between them. Germline V lookup: CDR1 SGHAT, CDR2 FQNNGV. The CDR3 length is 12 residues. The data derive from a study of identical twins. The study, taken as a whole, reports: Carriage of fewer insertions was seen in abundant cord blood beta clonotypes, whereas memory repertoires showed none.

The TCR originated in a newborn girl in good health. The sample consisted of cord blood. This chain uses TRBV11-2 with TRBJ1-4; no reliable D call. This CDR3 reads CASHHPNEKLFF. CDR3 nucleotides: TGTGCCAGCCACCATCCTAATGAAAAACTGTTTTTT. Full variable domain (rest looked up from reference TRBV11-2 and TRBJ1-4): EAGVAQSPRYKIIEKRQSVAFWCNPISGHATLYWYQQILGQGPKLLIQFQNNGVVDDSQLPKDRFSAERLKGVDSTLKIQPAKLEDSAVYLCASHHPNEKLFFGSGTQLSVL.